One TCR beta chain is described in this entry. Its antigen is not identified. Here immunoSEQ multiplex PCR was the method, and the copy in TCRdb shows in-frame clones only, minus some. The sample lists tens of thousands of clones; about 90% were seen once. Per the germline V gene, CDR1 is SGDLS and CDR2 is YYNGEE. V gave up 4 bases and J gave up 4 bases; unmatched junction bases: 11. This CDR3 comprises 16 residues. This record comes from a study of a mutant IDH1 vaccine in newly diagnosed glioma. Time point denoted: week 47, end of study. It was 300 ug of mutant IDH1 20-mer peptide that made up each vaccine dose, given with topical imiquimod. Eight vaccinations reached patients in weeks 1, 3, 5, 7, 11, 15, 19 and 23. Findings and limits, study-wide: Shifts in the top peripheral T cell clonotypes seemed unrelated to pseudoprogression. Patients mounted vaccine-induced immune responses in almost 95% of cases.

The rearrangement links TRBV9 to TRBJ2-1, with 7 bases fitting TRBD2. The material was PBMCs, obtained from a glioma patient whose treatment included an IDH1 peptide vaccine. The sequence came from a woman between 50 and 59 years old with glioma. CDR3 coding DNA: TGTGCCAGCAGCCCTCGGGGAAGCGGGGCGTACAATGAGCAGTTCTTC. It is translated as CASSPRGSGAYNEQFF. Variable domain in full (rest from reference TRBV9 and TRBJ2-1): DSGVTQTPKHLITATGQRVTLRCSPRSGDLSVYWYQQSLDQGLQFLIQYYNGEERAKGNILERFSAQQFPDLHSELNLSSLELGDSALYFCASSPRGSGAYNEQFFGPGTRLTVL.